A single sample is the source of the 11 T cell receptor beta chains below, sequenced in a study of T cell responses to AZD1222 COVID-19 vaccine. Some clones are missing from TCRdb's copy, which holds only in-frame ones; the method was immunoSEQ multiplex PCR. The profile covers just under 20,000 clones, with more than 70% appearing a single time and about 15% taken by the ten largest. The sample here was peripheral blood, taken 28 days after the second AZD1222 dose. The receptors were gathered from an adult who received the AZD1222 COVID-19 vaccine.

Here the CDR3 DNA reads TGTGCCAGCAGCGCCGACCCGTACAATGAGCAGTTCTTC. This gives the protein CASSADPYNEQFF. The chain employs TRBV7-2 and TRBJ2-1, with no clear D. The CDR3 has 13 amino acids. V was pared by 5 bases and J by 4 bases, with 9 bases between. The germline gives CDR1 SGHTA, CDR2 FQGNSA.

The genes are TRBV5-1 and TRBJ1-1, with TRBD1 matching 8 bases. The germline V gene has CDR1 SGHRS and CDR2 YFSETQ. The CDR3 extends over 16 amino acids. Trimming cost V 3 bases and J 1 base; bases outside gene matches: 8. The CDR3 loop is CASSSNDRGGNTEAFF. In DNA, the CDR3 is TGCGCCAGCAGCTCAAACGACAGGGGTGGGAACACTGAAGCTTTCTTT.

The chain has TRBV3-1 (or the pseudogene TRBV3-2) and TRBJ1-5; maybe TRBD1 (6 bases). The CDR3 consists of 13 residues. The V and J ends lost 1 base and 7 bases respectively, with 8 bases between them. Germline assignment: CDR1 LGHDT and CDR2 YNNKEL (reference sequence). The CDR3 loop reads CASSQVGQQPQHF. Written as DNA, the CDR3 is TGTGCCAGCAGCCAAGTTGGACAGCAGCCCCAGCATTTT.

DNA of the CDR3: TGCGCCAGCAGCGGCGAGACTAGCGGGAGGACAGATACGCAGTATTTT. This sequence encodes CASSGETSGRTDTQYF. The chain has TRBV5-1 and TRBJ2-3; TRBD2 agrees at 13 bases. CDR3 length: 16 residues. V was pared by 4 bases and J by 3 bases, with 5 bases of the junction left unmatched. CDR1 SGHRS and CDR2 YFSETQ come from the germline V gene.

In its sample, this clone was seen a few times. The chain employs TRBV30 and TRBJ1-3; a possible D gene is TRBD1 (6 bases). The germline V gene has CDR1 GTSNPN and CDR2 SVGIG (reference sequence). V was clipped by 5 bases and J by 4 bases, with 18 bases between them. There are 15 residues in the CDR3. The CDR3 DNA is TGTGCCTGGCATAAAACAGGGATTAGGGGAAACACCATATATTTT. This sequence encodes CAWHKTGIRGNTIYF.

The rearrangement uses TRBV2 and TRBJ1-6; tentatively, D is TRBD1 (5 bases). CDR1 is SNHLY and CDR2 is FYNNEI in the germline V gene. Trimming removed 6 bases from V and 10 bases from J, with 16 bases in between. The CDR3 consists of 14 residues. Here the CDR3 reads CASRQESLKSPLHF. As DNA, the CDR3 is TGTGCCAGCAGACAGGAGAGCCTGAAGTCACCCCTCCACTTT.

This chain joins TRBV7-9 and TRBJ2-3; D remains unclear. The germline CDR1 and CDR2 sequences are SEHNR and FQNEAQ (reference sequence). Trimming shortened V by 3 bases and J by 2 bases, and 12 bases separated the two germline ends. This CDR3 comprises 15 residues. CDR3 region: CASSLRRQNTDTQYF. In DNA form, the CDR3 reads TGTGCCAGCAGCTTGCGACGTCAAAACACAGATACGCAGTATTTT.

The J gene is TRBJ2-4, the V gene TRBV7-8, with 13 bases aligning to TRBD2. The CDR3 totals 17 residues. CDR1 and CDR2 from the germline V gene are SGHVS and FQNEAQ. V was clipped by 5 bases and J by 0 bases; unmatched bases: 4. In DNA, the CDR3 is TGTGCCAGCAGCCGGACTAGCGGGAGCATAGCCAAAAACATTCAGTACTTC. Translating gives CASSRTSGSIAKNIQYF.

The chain employs TRBV19 and TRBJ2-3, with 7 bases lining up with TRBD1. This CDR3 contains 16 residues. Germline lookup yields CDR1 LNHDA and CDR2 SQIVND (reference sequence). Trimming removed 1 base from V and 3 bases from J; junction bases left unmatched: 7. This chain's CDR3 is CASSIGYSTGTDTQYF. The CDR3 bases are TGTGCCAGTAGTATAGGGTACTCGACAGGGACAGATACGCAGTATTTT.

The chain carries TRBV2 and TRBJ1-5; no reliable D call. Looked up from germline, CDR1 is SNHLY and CDR2 is FYNNEI. This CDR3 is 14 amino acids long. With 11 bases removed from V and 0 bases from J, the gap between germline ends came to 14 bases. The CDR3 DNA sequence: TGTGCCGGCTCATCGGGCAGTAGCAATCAGCCCCAGCATTTT. Protein: CAGSSGSSNQPQHF. Looking up the rest from reference TRBV2 and TRBJ1-5 gives the full variable domain: EPEVTQTPSHQVTQMGQEVILRCVPISNHLYFYWYRQILGQKVEFLVSFYNNEISEKSEIFDDQFSVERPDGSNFTLKIRSTKLEDSAMYFCAGSSGSSNQPQHFGDGTRLSIL.

The gene calls are TRBV7-8 and TRBJ2-7, with D perhaps matching TRBD2 (5 bases). The CDR3 is made up of 14 amino acids. Trimming shortened V by 5 bases and J by 1 base, and 12 bases separated the two germline ends. Germline CDR1 is SGHVS and CDR2 is FQNEAQ. This chain's CDR3 is CASSPRTHSYEQYF. The CDR3 DNA reads as TGTGCCAGCAGCCCTCGGACTCATTCCTACGAGCAGTACTTC.